One T cell receptor (beta chain) is described in this entry. The target antigen is unknown. This sample stems from a study of T cell repertoires in cytomegalovirus infection. Background on the study: In public TCR beta signatures, there were indications of both CMV infection and matching HLA type. Study observations and caveats: Identification of carriers of CMV plus the relevant HLA was achieved through cumulative public TCR beta family frequency. The ex vivo response was dominated by HLA-C-restricted CMV-specific TCR beta clonotypes.

Trimming took 5 bases from V and 0 from J; bases not matched to a gene: 10. The CDR3 contains 16 residues. Looked up from germline, CDR1 is DFQATT and CDR2 is SNEGSKA (reference sequence). MiXCR, run by TCRdb on the reads, gives a single entry per CDR3 protein. This table has about 740,000 distinct CDR3 sequences, approximately 34% appearing once. This chain connects TRBV20-1 to TRBJ1-3, with TRBD1 identical over 7 bases. The source of this sequence is a human donor in good health (CMV status not recorded). Some clones in this sample may be carry-over from other donors' samples. What was sequenced was PBMCs. The CDR3 here is CSAAPGTALSGNTIYF. CDR3 DNA: TGCAGTGCTGCACCCGGGACAGCTCTCTCTGGAAACACCATATATTTT.